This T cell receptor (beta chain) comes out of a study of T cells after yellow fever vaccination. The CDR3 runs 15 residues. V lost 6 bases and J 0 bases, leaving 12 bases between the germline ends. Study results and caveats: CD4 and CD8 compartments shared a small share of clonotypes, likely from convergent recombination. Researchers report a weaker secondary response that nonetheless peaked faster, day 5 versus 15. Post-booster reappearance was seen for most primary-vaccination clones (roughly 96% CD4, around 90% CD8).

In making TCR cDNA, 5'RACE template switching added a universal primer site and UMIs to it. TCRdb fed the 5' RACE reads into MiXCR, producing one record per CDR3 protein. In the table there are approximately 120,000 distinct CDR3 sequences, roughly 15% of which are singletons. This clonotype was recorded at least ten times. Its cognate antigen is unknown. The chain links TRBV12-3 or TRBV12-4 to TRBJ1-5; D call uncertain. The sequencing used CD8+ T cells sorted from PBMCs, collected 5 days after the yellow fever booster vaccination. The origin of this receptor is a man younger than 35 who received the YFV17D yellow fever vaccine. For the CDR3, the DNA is TGTGCCAGCAGGTCCTCCGGGTATAGCAATCAGCCCCAGCATTTT. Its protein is CASRSSGYSNQPQHF.